This T cell receptor (beta chain) was identified in a study of cytomegalovirus exposure and HLA in healthy donors. Looking at the study overall: A preliminary data release comprised approximately 85 million unique TCRs obtained from HLA-typed donors.

The study, taken as a whole, reports: The majority of CMV-associated TCR beta chains were reported as apparently HLA-restricted in a later analysis.

Researchers ran the PCR with 60 Vbeta and 13 Jbeta primers. Produced via immunoSEQ multiplex PCR; TCRdb's table is partial and in-frame only. Among 77,000 or so clones listed, roughly 76% were seen once. Turning to this clone: Its specificity is not known.

Looked up from germline, CDR1 is MGHRA and CDR2 is YSYEKL. Trimming pared 0 bases from V and 5 bases from J, leaving 16 bases between. This CDR3 has 16 amino acids. The sequence was obtained from a woman in her 40s in good health and CMV-seronegative. What was sequenced was PBMCs. This chain uses TRBV4-1 with TRBJ2-5, with a weak D call TRBD1 (5 bases). CDR3 sequence: CASSQDQFDRLETQYF. In DNA form, the CDR3 reads TGCGCCAGCAGCCAAGATCAATTCGACAGACTGGAGACCCAGTACTTC.